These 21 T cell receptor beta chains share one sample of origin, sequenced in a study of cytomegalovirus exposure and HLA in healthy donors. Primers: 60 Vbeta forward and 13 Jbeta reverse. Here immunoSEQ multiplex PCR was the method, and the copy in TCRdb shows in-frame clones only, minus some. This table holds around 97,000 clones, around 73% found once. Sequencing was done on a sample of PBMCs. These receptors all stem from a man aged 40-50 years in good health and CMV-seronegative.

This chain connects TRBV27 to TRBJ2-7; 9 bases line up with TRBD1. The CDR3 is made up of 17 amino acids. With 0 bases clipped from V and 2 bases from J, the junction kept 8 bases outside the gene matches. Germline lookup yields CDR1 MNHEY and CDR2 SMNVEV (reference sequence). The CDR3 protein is CASSLSAGTGRPYEQYF. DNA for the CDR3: TGTGCCAGCAGTTTATCCGCCGGGACAGGGAGACCCTACGAGCAGTACTTC.

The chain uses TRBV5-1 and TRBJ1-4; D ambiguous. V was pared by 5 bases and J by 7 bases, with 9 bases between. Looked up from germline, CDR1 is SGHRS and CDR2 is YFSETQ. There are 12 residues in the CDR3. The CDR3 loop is CASRVPGEKLFF. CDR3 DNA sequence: TGCGCCAGCAGGGTACCGGGTGAAAAACTGTTTTTT.

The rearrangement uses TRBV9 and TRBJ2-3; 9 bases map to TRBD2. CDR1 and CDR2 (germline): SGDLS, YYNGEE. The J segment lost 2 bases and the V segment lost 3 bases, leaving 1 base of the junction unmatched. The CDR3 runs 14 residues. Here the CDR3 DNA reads TGTGCCAGCAGCGCTAGCGGGGCCACAGATACGCAGTATTTT. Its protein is CASSASGATDTQYF.

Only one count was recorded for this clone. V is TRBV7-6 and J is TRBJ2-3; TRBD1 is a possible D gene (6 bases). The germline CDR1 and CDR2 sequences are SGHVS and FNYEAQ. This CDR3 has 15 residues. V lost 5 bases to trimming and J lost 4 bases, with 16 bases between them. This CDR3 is CASSPFVRGADTQYF. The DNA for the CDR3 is TGTGCCAGCAGCCCCTTTGTCAGGGGAGCAGATACGCAGTATTTT.

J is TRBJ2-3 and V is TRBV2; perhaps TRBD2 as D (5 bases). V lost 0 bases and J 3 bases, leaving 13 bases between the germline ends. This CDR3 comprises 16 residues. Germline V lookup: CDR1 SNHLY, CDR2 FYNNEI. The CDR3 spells CASSEASQLATDTQYF. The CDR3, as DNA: TGTGCCAGCAGTGAAGCTTCGCAGTTAGCGACAGATACGCAGTATTTT.

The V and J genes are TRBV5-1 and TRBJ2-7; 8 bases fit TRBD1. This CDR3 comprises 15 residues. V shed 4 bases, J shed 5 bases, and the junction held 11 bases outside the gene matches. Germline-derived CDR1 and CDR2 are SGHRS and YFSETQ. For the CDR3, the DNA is TGCGCCAGCAGCCCTGGGACAGGCTCCATCCACGAGCAGTACTTC. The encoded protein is CASSPGTGSIHEQYF.

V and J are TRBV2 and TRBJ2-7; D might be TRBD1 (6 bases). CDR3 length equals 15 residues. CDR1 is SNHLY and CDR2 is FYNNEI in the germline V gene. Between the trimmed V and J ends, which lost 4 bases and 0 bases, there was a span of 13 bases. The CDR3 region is CASSALTGPSYEQYF. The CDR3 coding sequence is TGTGCCAGCAGTGCCTTGACAGGCCCCTCCTACGAGCAGTACTTC. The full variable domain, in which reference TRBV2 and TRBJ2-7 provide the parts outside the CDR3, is EPEVTQTPSHQVTQMGQEVILRCVPISNHLYFYWYRQILGQKVEFLVSFYNNEISEKSEIFDDQFSVERPDGSNFTLKIRSTKLEDSAMYFCASSALTGPSYEQYFGPGTRLTVT.

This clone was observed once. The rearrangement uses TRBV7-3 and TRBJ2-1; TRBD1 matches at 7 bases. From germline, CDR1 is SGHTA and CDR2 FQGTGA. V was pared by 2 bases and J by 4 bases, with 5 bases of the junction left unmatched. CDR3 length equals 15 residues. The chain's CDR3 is CASSLDGQEYNEQFF. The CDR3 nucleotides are TGTGCCAGCAGCTTAGATGGACAGGAGTACAATGAGCAGTTCTTC.

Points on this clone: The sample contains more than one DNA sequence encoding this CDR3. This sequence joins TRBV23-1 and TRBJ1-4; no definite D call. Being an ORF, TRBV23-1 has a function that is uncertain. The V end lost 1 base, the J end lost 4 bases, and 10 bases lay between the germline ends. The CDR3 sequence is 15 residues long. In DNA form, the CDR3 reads TGCGCCAGCAGTCAATACACCACACATAATGAAAAACTGTTTTTT. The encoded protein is CASSQYTTHNEKLFF.

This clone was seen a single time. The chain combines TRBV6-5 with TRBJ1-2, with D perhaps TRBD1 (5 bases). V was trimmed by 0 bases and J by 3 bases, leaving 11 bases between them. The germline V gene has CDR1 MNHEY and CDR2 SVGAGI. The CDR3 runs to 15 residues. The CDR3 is CASSYSMGLDYGYTF. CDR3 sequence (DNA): TGTGCCAGCAGTTACTCTATGGGGCTCGACTATGGCTACACCTTC.

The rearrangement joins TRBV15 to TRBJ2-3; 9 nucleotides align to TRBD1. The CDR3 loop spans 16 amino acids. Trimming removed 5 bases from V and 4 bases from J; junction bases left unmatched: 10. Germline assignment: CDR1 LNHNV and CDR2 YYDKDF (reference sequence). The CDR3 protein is CATSGSRDRDPDTQYF. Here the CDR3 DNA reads TGTGCCACCAGCGGGAGCCGGGACAGGGACCCAGATACGCAGTATTTT.

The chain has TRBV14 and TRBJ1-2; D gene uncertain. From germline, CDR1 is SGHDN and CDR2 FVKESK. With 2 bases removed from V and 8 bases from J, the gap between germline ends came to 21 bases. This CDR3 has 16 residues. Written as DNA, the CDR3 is TGTGCCAGCAGCCAACAAGCCCGGGTCAGTGGAGGAGGCTACACCTTC. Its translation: CASSQQARVSGGGYTF.

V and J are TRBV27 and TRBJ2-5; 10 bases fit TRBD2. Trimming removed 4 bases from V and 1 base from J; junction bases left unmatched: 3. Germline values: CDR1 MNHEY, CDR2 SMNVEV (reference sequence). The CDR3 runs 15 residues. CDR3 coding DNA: TGTGCCAGCAGTTCCCAGCGGGGGGGCCAAGAGACCCAGTACTTC. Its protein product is CASSSQRGGQETQYF.

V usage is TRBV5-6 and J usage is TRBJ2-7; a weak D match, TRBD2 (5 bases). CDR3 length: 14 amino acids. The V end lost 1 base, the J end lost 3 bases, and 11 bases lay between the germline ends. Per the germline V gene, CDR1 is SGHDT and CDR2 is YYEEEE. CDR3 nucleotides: TGTGCCAGCAGCTTGTCTACGGGATTCTACGAGCAGTACTTC. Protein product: CASSLSTGFYEQYF.

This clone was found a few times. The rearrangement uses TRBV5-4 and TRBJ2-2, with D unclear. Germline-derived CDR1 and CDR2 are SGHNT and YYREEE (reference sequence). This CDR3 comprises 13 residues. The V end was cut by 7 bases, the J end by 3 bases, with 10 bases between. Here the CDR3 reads CASGRIDTGELFF. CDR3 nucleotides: TGTGCCAGCGGCAGGATCGACACCGGGGAGCTGTTTTTT.

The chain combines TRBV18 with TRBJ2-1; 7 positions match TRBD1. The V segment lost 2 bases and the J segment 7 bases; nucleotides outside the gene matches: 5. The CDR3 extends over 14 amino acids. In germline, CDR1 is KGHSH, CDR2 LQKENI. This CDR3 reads CASSPLTGVNEQFF. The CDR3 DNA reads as TGTGCCAGCTCACCATTAACAGGGGTAAATGAGCAGTTCTTC.

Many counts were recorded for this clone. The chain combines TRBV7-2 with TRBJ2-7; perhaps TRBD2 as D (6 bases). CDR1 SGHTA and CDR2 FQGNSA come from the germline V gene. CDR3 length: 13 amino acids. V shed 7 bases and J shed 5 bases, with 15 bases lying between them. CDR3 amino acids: CASNKVGEDEQYF. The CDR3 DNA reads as TGTGCCAGCAATAAGGTTGGGGAGGACGAGCAGTACTTC.

Written as DNA, the CDR3 is TGTGCCACTAACAGGGACTCCTACGAGCAGTACTTC. Translation: CATNRDSYEQYF. The rearrangement links TRBV28 to TRBJ2-7; tentatively, D is TRBD1 (6 bases). Trimming removed 10 bases at V and 0 bases at J, with 10 bases between. Germline loops: CDR1 MDHEN, CDR2 SYDVKM. This CDR3 contains 12 residues.

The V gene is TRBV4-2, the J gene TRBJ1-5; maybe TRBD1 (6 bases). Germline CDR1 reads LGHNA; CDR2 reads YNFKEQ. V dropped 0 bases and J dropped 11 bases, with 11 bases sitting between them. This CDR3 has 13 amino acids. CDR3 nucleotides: TGTGCCAGCAGCCAAGATCAGGGGTTGGCCCAGCATTTT. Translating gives CASSQDQGLAQHF.

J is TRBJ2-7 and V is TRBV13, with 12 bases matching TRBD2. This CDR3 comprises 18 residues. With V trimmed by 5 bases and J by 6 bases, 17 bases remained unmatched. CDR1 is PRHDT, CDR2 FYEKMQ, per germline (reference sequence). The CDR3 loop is CASSTGGLAGGRRFEQYF. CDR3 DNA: TGTGCCAGCAGCACAGGCGGGCTAGCGGGGGGGCGTCGTTTCGAGCAGTACTTC.

The CDR3 nucleotides read TGTGCCAGCAGCGTAGTGGGACAGGGCTCCAGCTATGGCTACACCTTC. Translating gives CASSVVGQGSSYGYTF. This chain connects TRBV9 to TRBJ1-2; the match to TRBD1 covers 9 bases. The CDR3 has 16 amino acids. V gave up 0 bases and J gave up 4 bases; unmatched junction bases: 7. Germline V lookup: CDR1 SGDLS, CDR2 YYNGEE.